This T cell receptor beta chain was observed in a study of T cell responses to AZD1222 COVID-19 vaccine. Study-wide background: Some second doses came at about 4 weeks and others at about 12 weeks; these were pooled. Points from the study as a whole: Among the donors, most were white British and more were female, and clonal diversity was possibly underestimated. Vaccine-associated CD4 TCRs ranged over spike, dominating at 160-218 and 743-854. Among spike-specific TCRs, nearly half reportedly target unmutated variant regions.

Notes on this clone: The antigen is unknown.

Sequencing used immunoSEQ multiplex PCR; TCRdb keeps in-frame clones, though not all of them. The table includes nearly 110,000 clones, roughly 90% detected once. V lost 6 bases, J lost 0 bases, and 12 bases lay in between. Per germline, CDR1 MNHEY and CDR2 SVGAGI. The CDR3 runs to 14 residues. Material: peripheral blood, obtained on day 0 of AZD1222 vaccination. This sequence was found in an adult in good health. This rearrangement joins TRBV6-5 to TRBJ2-7; TRBD1 is a possible D gene (6 bases). CDR3 nucleotides: TGTGCCAGCAGGACTACAGGGATCTCCTACGAGCAGTACTTC. Translation: CASRTTGISYEQYF.